This entry features one TCR beta chain sequence. What it recognizes is unknown. When the RNA was reverse transcribed, random hexamers were used with an input of about 0.45 to 1 ug. Across 54 Vbeta and 13 Jbeta, TCR beta CDR3 was amplified with immunoSEQ multiplex PCR. Each CDR3 protein is one row after TCRdb ran MiXCR on the immunoSEQ multiplex PCR reads. The profile covers roughly 130,000 distinct CDR3 sequences, with around 96% appearing a single time and approximately 0.11% taken by the ten largest. Between the trimmed V and J ends, which lost 5 bases and 1 base, there was a span of 11 bases. The CDR3 is 14 amino acids. From blood CD8+ and CD4+ T cells, TCR beta sequences were generated. The multiple sclerosis controls were treatment-naive patients affected by stable or active relapsing-remitting disease. The data are from a study of CD8 T cells in Susac syndrome. General study findings and limits: By the study's own acknowledgment, its TCR sequencing and HLA analysis included relatively few individuals.

This sequence originates from a human donor with multiple sclerosis. The chain couples TRBV12-3 or TRBV12-4 to TRBJ1-1; D unclear. Sample: CD4+ T cells from PBMCs. The CDR3 here is CASSTGRTNTEAFF. Written as DNA, the CDR3 is TGTGCCAGCAGTACCGGACGGACGAACACTGAAGCTTTCTTT.